The 11 T cell receptor beta chains below come from one sample, sequenced in a study of CD4 T cells in relation to SARS-CoV-2 and coronaviruses. Unexposed donor CD4+ T cells date from about 2011-2018, before the COVID-19 pandemic. TCRdb's table, derived via immunoSEQ multiplex PCR, lists solely in-frame clones and lacks some. Counted here are some 65,000 clones, about 90% occurring once; the ten biggest clones make up over 1.5%. The sample comprised memory CD4+ T cells from PBMCs. The receptor set was obtained from a human donor in good health.

The chain joins TRBV30 to TRBJ2-7, with unresolved D. V gave up 1 base and J gave up 3 bases, with 13 bases separating them. Germline V gene sequence: CDR1 GTSNPN, CDR2 SVGIG (reference sequence). The CDR3 has 14 residues. Written as DNA, the CDR3 is TGTGCCTGGAGTGCTACACAACGAGGCTACGAGCAGTACTTC. Its translation: CAWSATQRGYEQYF.

CDR3 residues: CASRMNTEAFF. The CDR3, as DNA: TGTGCCAGCAGGATGAACACTGAAGCTTTCTTT. The chain couples TRBV28 to TRBJ1-1; no definite D call. The CDR3 contains 11 residues. The germline V gene has CDR1 MDHEN and CDR2 SYDVKM. Deletions cut 6 bases from V and 0 bases from J, with 2 bases between.

V is TRBV6-5 and J is TRBJ2-2; no clear D gene. Germline loops: CDR1 MNHEY, CDR2 SVGAGI. This CDR3 has 15 residues. The germline V and J ends were trimmed by 2 bases and 3 bases, with 10 bases remaining between them. CDR3 residues: CASSYGSGYTGELFF. In nucleotides, the CDR3 is TGTGCCAGCAGTTACGGATCGGGTTACACCGGGGAGCTGTTTTTT.

This chain joins TRBV5-1 and TRBJ1-5; D possibly corresponds to TRBD1 (5 bases). V lost 4 bases to trimming and J lost 6 bases, with 14 bases between them. There are 14 residues in the CDR3. The germline V gene encodes CDR1 SGHRS and CDR2 YFSETQ. CDR3 loop: CASSLHSGTQPQHF. In DNA form, the CDR3 reads TGCGCCAGCAGCCTCCATTCAGGGACTCAGCCCCAGCATTTT.

V is TRBV9 and J is TRBJ2-2; D is undetermined. V lost 2 bases and J 2 bases, leaving 7 bases between the germline ends. The CDR3 length is 14 residues. Germline CDR1 is SGDLS and CDR2 is YYNGEE. The CDR3 nucleotides are TGTGCCAGCAGCGTTCGGATAAACACCGGGGAGCTGTTTTTT. Amino acid sequence: CASSVRINTGELFF.

The sample holds a few counts of this clone. CDR3 sequence reads: CASSLDRGKVHEQYF. In DNA, the CDR3 is TGTGCCAGCAGCCTGGACAGGGGGAAGGTTCACGAGCAGTACTTC. J is TRBJ2-7 and V is TRBV7-3; TRBD1 matches 10 bases. The V and J ends lost 5 bases and 5 bases, in that order; junction bases with no gene match: 9. The CDR3 is made up of 15 amino acids. Germline lookup yields CDR1 SGHTA and CDR2 FQGTGA.

This clone was seen more than once but under ten times. The chain recombines TRBV6-6 with TRBJ1-5; D gene ambiguous. Per the germline V gene, CDR1 is MNHNY and CDR2 is SVGAGI (reference sequence). Trimming stripped 5 bases from V and 10 bases from J, with 12 bases between. The CDR3 loop spans 12 amino acids. CDR3 in amino acids: CASSGVRAPQHF. For the CDR3, the DNA is TGTGCCAGCAGTGGAGTTAGGGCACCCCAGCATTTT.

V usage is TRBV6-5 and J usage is TRBJ2-7; D uncertain. Germline-derived CDR1 and CDR2 are MNHEY and SVGAGI. CDR3 length equals 14 residues. V lost 2 bases and J lost 0, with 8 bases in between. This CDR3 reads CASSYGRSSYEQYF. CDR3 in DNA: TGTGCCAGCAGTTACGGTCGCAGCTCCTACGAGCAGTACTTC.

This clone was observed a few times. CDR3 in amino acids: CASALRAGSTDTQYF. CDR3 nucleotide sequence: TGTGCCAGCGCCTTAAGGGCAGGAAGCACAGATACGCAGTATTTT. The chain links TRBV11-2 to TRBJ2-3; D uncertain. Trimming stripped 8 bases from V and 0 bases from J, with 15 bases between. CDR1 and CDR2 from the germline V gene are SGHAT and FQNNGV. CDR3 length: 15 amino acids.

The gene calls are TRBV30 and TRBJ1-1; maybe TRBD1 (5 bases). V lost 4 bases, J lost 11 bases, and 17 bases lay in between. The CDR3 is 12 amino acids. Germline CDR1 GTSNPN, CDR2 SVGIG (reference sequence). The CDR3 DNA is TGTGCCTGGAATCGGTGGGGGGATGGGGCTTTCTTT. Its protein is CAWNRWGDGAFF.

The count of this clone is one. The chain links TRBV19 to TRBJ2-1; 9 bases fit TRBD2. Trimming removed 5 bases from V and 9 bases from J; junction bases left unmatched: 5. Germline V CDR1 and CDR2: LNHDA, SQIVND (reference sequence). The CDR3 extends over 13 amino acids. The CDR3 loop reads CASSPSTSGEQFF. The DNA of the CDR3 is TGTGCCAGTAGTCCTTCGACTAGCGGTGAGCAGTTCTTC.